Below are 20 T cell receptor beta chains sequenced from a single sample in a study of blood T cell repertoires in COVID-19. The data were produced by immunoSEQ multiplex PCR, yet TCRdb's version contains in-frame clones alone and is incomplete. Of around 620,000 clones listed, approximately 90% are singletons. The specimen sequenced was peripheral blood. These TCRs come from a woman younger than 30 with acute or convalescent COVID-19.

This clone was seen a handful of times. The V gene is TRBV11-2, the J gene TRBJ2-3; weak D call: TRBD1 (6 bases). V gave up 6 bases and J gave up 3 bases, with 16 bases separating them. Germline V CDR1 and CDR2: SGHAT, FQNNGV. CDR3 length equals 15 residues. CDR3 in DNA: TGTGCCAGCAGTTTACTCAGGGGTGTAACAGATACGCAGTATTTT. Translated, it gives CASSLLRGVTDTQYF.

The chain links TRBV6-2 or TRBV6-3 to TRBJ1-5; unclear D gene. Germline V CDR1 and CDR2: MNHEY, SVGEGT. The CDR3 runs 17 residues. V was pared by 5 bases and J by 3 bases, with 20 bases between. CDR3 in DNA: TGTGCCAGCAGTCCCATGACGCCCCTCGGAGACAATCAGCCCCAGCATTTT. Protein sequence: CASSPMTPLGDNQPQHF.

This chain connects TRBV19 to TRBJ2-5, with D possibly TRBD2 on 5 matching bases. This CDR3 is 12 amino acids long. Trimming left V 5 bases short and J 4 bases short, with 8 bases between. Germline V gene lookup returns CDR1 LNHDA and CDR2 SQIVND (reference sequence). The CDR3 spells CASSGSTETQYF. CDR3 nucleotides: TGTGCCAGTAGTGGGAGCACAGAGACCCAGTACTTC.

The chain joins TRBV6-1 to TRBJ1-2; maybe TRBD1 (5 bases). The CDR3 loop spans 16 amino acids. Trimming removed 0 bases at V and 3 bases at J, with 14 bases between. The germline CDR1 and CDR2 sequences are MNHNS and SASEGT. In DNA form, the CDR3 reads TGTGCCAGCAGTGAAGCGGCAGGGATTTTAGACTATGGCTACACCTTC. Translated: CASSEAAGILDYGYTF.

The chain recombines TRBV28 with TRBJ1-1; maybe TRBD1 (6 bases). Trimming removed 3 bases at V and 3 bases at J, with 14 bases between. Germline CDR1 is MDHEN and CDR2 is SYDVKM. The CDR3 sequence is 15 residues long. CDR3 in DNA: TGTGCCAGCAGTTTCTCGCCGGACAGTGACACTGAAGCTTTCTTT. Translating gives CASSFSPDSDTEAFF. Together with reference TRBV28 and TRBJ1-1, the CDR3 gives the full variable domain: DVKVTQSSRYLVKRTGEKVFLECVQDMDHENMFWYRQDPGLGLRLIYFSYDVKMKEKGDIPEGYSVSREKKERFSLILESASTNQTSMYLCASSFSPDSDTEAFFGQGTRLTVV.

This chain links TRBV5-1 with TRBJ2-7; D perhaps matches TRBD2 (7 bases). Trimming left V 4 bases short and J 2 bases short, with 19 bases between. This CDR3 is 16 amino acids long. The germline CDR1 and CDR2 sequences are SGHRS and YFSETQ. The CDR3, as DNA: TGCGCCAGCAGCGAGAGGGGGGGACTCAAAGCCTACGAGCAGTACTTC. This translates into CASSERGGLKAYEQYF.

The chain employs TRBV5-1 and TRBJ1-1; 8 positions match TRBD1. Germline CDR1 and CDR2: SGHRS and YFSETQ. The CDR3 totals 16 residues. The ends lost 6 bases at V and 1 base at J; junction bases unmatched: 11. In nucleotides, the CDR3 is TGCGCCAGCACCGAAACTTCAGGGGGCTCGAACACTGAAGCTTTCTTT. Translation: CASTETSGGSNTEAFF.

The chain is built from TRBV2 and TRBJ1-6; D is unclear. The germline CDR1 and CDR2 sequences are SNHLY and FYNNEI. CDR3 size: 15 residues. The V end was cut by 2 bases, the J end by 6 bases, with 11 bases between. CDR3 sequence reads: CASSELRQPNSPLHF. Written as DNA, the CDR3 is TGTGCCAGCAGTGAACTCAGGCAGCCTAATTCACCCCTCCACTTT.

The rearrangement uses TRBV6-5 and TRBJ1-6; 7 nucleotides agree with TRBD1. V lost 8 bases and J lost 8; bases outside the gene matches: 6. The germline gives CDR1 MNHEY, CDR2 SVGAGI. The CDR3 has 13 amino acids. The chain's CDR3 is CASSGTEYSPLHF. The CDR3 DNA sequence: TGTGCCAGCTCCGGGACAGAGTATTCACCCCTCCACTTT.

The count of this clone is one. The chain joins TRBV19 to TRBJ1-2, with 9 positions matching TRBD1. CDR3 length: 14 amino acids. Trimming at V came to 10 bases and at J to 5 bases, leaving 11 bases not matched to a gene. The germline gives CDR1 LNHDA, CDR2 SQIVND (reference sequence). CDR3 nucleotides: TGTGCCATCAATACCCCCGGGACAGGGTATGGCTACACCTTC. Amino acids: CAINTPGTGYGYTF.

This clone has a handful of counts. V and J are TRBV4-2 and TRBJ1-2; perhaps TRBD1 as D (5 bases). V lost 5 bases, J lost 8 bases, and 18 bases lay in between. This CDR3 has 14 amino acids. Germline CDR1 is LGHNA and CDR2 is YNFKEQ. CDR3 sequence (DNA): TGTGCCAGCAGCTCAAACCCCCAGGGTCCCGGCTACACCTTC. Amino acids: CASSSNPQGPGYTF.

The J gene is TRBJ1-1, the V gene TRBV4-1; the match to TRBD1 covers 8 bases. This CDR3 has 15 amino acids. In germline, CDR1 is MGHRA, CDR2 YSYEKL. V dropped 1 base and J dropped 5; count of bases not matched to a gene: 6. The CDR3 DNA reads TGCGCCAGCAGCCAAGTGGCAGGGGGCCGTACTGAAGCTTTCTTT. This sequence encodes CASSQVAGGRTEAFF.

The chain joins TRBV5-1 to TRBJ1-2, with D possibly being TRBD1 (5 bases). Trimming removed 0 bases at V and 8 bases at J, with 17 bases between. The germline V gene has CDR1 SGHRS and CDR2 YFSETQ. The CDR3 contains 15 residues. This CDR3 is CASSLGTSGGSGYTF. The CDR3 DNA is TGCGCCAGCAGCTTGGGTACCTCGGGGGGATCGGGCTACACCTTC.

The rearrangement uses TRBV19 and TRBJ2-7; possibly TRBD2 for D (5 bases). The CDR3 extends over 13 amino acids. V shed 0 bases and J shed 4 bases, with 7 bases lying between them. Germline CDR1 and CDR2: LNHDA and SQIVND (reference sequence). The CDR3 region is CASSIDGGYEQYF. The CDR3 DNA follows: TGTGCCAGTAGTATAGACGGAGGTTACGAGCAGTACTTC.

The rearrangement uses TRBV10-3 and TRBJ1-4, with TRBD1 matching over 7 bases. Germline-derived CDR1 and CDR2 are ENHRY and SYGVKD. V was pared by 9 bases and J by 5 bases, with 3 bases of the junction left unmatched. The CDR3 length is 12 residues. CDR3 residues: CAIGTANEKLFF. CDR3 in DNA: TGTGCCATAGGGACAGCGAATGAAAAACTGTTTTTT.

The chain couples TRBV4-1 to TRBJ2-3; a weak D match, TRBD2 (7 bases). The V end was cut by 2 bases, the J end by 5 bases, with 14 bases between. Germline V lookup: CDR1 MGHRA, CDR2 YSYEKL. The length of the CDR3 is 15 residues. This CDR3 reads CASSQFRGARDTQYF. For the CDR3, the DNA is TGCGCCAGCAGCCAATTTCGGGGGGCCAGAGATACGCAGTATTTT.

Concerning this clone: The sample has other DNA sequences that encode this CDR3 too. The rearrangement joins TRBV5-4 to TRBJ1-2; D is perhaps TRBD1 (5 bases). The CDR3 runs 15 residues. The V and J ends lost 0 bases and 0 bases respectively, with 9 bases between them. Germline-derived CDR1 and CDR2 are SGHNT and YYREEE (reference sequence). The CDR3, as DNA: TGTGCCAGCAGCTTGGCGGCAGGGTCTAACTATGGCTACACCTTC. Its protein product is CASSLAAGSNYGYTF. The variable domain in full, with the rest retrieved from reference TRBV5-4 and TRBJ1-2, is ETGVTQSPTHLIKTRGQQVTLRCSSQSGHNTVSWYQQALGQGPQFIFQYYREEENGRGNFPPRFSGLQFPNYSSELNVNALELDDSALYLCASSLAAGSNYGYTFGSGTRLTVV.

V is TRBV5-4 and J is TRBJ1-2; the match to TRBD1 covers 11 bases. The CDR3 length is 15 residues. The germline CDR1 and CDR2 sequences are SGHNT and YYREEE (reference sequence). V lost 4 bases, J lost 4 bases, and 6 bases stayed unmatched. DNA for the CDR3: TGTGCCAGCAGCCCTGGACAGGGGGCCAGCTATGGCTACACCTTC. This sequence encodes CASSPGQGASYGYTF. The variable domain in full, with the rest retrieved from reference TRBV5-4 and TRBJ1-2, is ETGVTQSPTHLIKTRGQQVTLRCSSQSGHNTVSWYQQALGQGPQFIFQYYREEENGRGNFPPRFSGLQFPNYSSELNVNALELDDSALYLCASSPGQGASYGYTFGSGTRLTVV.

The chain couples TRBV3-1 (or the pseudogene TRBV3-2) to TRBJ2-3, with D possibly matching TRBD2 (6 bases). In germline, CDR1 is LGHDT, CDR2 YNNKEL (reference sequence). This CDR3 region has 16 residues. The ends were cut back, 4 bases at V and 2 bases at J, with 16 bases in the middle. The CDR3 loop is CASSLASGSYTDTQYF. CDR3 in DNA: TGTGCCAGCAGCCTCGCAAGCGGGTCCTACACAGATACGCAGTATTTT.

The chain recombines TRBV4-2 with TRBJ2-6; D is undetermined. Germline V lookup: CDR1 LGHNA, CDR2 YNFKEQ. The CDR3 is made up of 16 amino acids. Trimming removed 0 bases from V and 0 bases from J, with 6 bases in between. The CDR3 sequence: CASSQDTSSGANVLTF. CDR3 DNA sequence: TGTGCCAGCAGCCAAGATACCAGCTCTGGGGCCAACGTCCTGACTTTC.